This record looks at one T cell receptor beta chain sequence and its context. The target of this receptor is not known. Possible read error: a much larger clone is one base away. The data are from a study of regulatory T cells in long-lasting Graves disease (dated by TCRdb to the early 2020s). In the study overall: Antithyroid drugs had been taken for less than 3 months by newly diagnosed Graves' disease patients. The study was registered as a clinical trial and conducted in China. Persistent Graves' disease patients were compared with newly diagnosed Graves' disease patients by peripheral blood TCR sequencing and RNA sequencing. A total of around 35 samples underwent TCR sequencing, from around 13 patients with persistent Graves' disease and roughly 20 patients with newly diagnosed Graves' disease. Summary of the overall study and its limitations: TRBV28, TRBJ1-2 and TRBJ2-5 were preferentially used in persistent disease, while TRBV20-1 and TRBJ2-1 were favored in newly diagnosed disease. Compared with newly diagnosed patients, patients with persistent Graves' disease had lower TCR Shannon entropy and fewer highly expanded clones, which suggests clonal expansion. A larger number of public clonotypes was shared among persistent patients (around 3,000) than among newly diagnosed patients (about 990). Only peripheral blood was studied, because thyroid tissue, the primary lesion, was inaccessible. The small sample size was acknowledged by the authors as a limitation that may reduce accuracy. Only the TCR beta chain was sequenced and analyzed.

The time point label, as the study defines it: newly diagnosed GD, antithyroid drugs for less than 3 months. For both TCR sequencing and RNA sequencing, RNA was extracted from PBMCs in TRIzol. Graves' disease was diagnosed according to American Thyroid Association guidelines. Patients for the study were recruited at an endocrinology department in Xi'an, China. Each patient gave approximately 8.8 milliliters of peripheral blood, collected in an EDTA anticoagulant tube. Ficoll Paque Plus density gradient separation was used to isolate PBMCs, and no further T cell sorting was done. RNA quality was checked with an Agilent 2100 Bioanalyzer and agarose gel, and concentration with a NanoDrop 2000. The CDR3 runs 15 amino acids, cysteine and phenylalanine included. CDR3 DNA is the only sequence kept; it has 45 bases, read in frame from the first base. The germline V gene encodes CDR1 MNHNS and CDR2 SASEGT. Clipping removes 6 bases from V and 6 bases from J, with 12 as the unmatched junction base count.

The library was made by multiplex PCR. TCRdb lists the instrument as Illumina HiSeq 4000. iRepertoire HTBI primers and Arm-PCR amplification of CDR3 regions were used to construct TCR beta libraries. Gel purification was performed on PCR products prior to sequencing. The authors' pipeline ran thus. Gene usage analysis of CDR3 amino acid clonotypes relied on the 55 to 80 TRBV and around 13 TRBJ segments identified across samples. COPE and FqMerger were used to merge the filtered high-quality paired reads into contigs. BLAST was used to align contigs to IMGT TRBV, TRBD and TRBJ reference genes, with CDR3 defined following IMGT. Highly expanded clones were defined as clonotypes with a frequency above 0.1%. Shannon entropy served as the measure of repertoire diversity, while the Gini coefficient captured V-J evenness. A clonotype found in more than one individual was treated as public. TCRdb trimmed the raw reads at Q25, called clones with MiXCR and kept productive beta chains. Entries that share a CDR3 protein sequence are merged under the most common genes and DNA. These V and J calls rely on TCRdb rather than the paper's analysis. This sample comprises 530,000 or so distinct CDR3 sequences, around an eighth of them detected only once. Roughly a tenth of the sample lies in the top ten.

The same data also went into a second study, on T cells in Graves' hyperthyroidism and ophthalmopathy. As noted in the second study: Stable Graves' hyperthyroidism was defined as no progression to ophthalmopathy during 18 months of follow-up. Hyperthyroidism patients were aged 18 to 65 years and newly diagnosed, with disease duration of less than 2 months. Patients with uncontrolled infections, other autoimmune diseases, pregnancy or lactation were excluded. Diagnoses relied on clinical symptoms, serum thyroxine and TRAb, thyroid ultrasound and orbital computed tomography. A first-round RT-PCR of the TCR CDR3 used the HTBI primer set with the Qiagen OneStep RT-PCR kit. Most expanded thyroid clonotypes (frequency above 0.001) were also detected in blood, suggesting blood repertoires may reflect thyroid immune responses. A model built on a 13 V-J signature distinguished ophthalmopathy from stable hyperthyroidism, reaching 85% to 90% sensitivity and under 84% specificity in cross-validation and 80%/75% in testing. During validation, the model predicted progression to ophthalmopathy a median of approximately 6 months ahead of onset, with around 65% sensitivity and 72.22% specificity. To identify distinguishing TCR V-J signatures, a discovery cohort of some 99 patients was used, comprising under 45 with Graves' ophthalmopathy and 57 with stable Graves' hyperthyroidism. Prospective prediction of ophthalmopathy was tested in an independent validation cohort consisting of fewer than 20 hyperthyroidism patients and more than 15 patients who later progressed to ophthalmopathy. The 75 to 100 discovery patients were divided at random into training and test sets in a 7:3 ratio. In addition, the study compared T-cell repertoires in thyroid tissue and in blood from several Graves' hyperthyroidism patients. Following sampling, methimazole starting at 30 mg daily was given to hyperthyroidism patients, and high-dose intravenous methylprednisolone was given to ophthalmopathy patients. Libraries were constructed in a second round of multiplex PCR, after which size selection and purification were carried out. Paired-end sequencing of the libraries was performed with 100 bp reads on an Illumina HiSeq2000. Raw data were processed with SOAPnuke, discarding reads with adapters, uncalled bases, mean Phred below 15, or no exact constant-primer or identifier match. COPE v1.2.5 was used to merge the high-quality paired reads, and each unique nucleotide sequence was defined as a clonotype. MiTCR v1.1 was used to align clonotypes to the IMGT TRBV, TRBD and TRBJ reference segments. The analysis was restricted to V-J combinations with a frequency above 0.0001, which together covered about 99% of the repertoires. A TCS score was defined as the ratio of F50 (clonal expansion) to E x V (chaos), with BLOSUM62-based TCRdist applied between CDR3 peptides within each V-J. Welch's t-statistics and random forest reduced fewer than 600 V-J features to some 14, which were used in a naive Bayes classifier (R e1071). Sample size was not statistically predetermined, and investigators were not blinded to group allocation. The paper reports TCR Vbeta CDR3 sequencing of some 140 peripheral blood samples: around 41 ophthalmopathy, fewer than 80 hyperthyroidism and around 17 progressor patients.

The chain joins TRBV6-1 to TRBJ2-7, with 9 junctional bases fitting TRBD1. The sample was peripheral blood mononuclear cells (PBMCs), taken at new diagnosis, from a patient treated with antithyroid drugs. This clonotype originated in a man younger than 40 with Graves disease. Donor details come from another sample of the same person, matched by shared clones. CDR3 loop: CASSRDRDIPCEQYF. The DNA is TGTGCCAGCAGCCGGGACAGGGATATTCCCTGCGAGCAGTACTTC.